This TCR beta chain was sequenced in a study of blood T cell repertoires in COVID-19. Study details: Acute and convalescent COVID-19 specimens originated in the United States, Italy and Spain. T cells, B-cell-depleted T cells, or PBMCs provided the cDNA or gDNA that served as material.

In the original analysis: Amplification with reference gene primers provided the estimates of nucleated cell counts. Some clones are missing from TCRdb's copy, which holds only in-frame ones; the method was immunoSEQ multiplex PCR. V and J calls and clone size are those listed in that table; D and trimming were worked out from the DNA. The data show about 74,000 clones, 88% seen once. Germline trimming cut 4 bases from V and 0 bases from J; bases unmatched to any gene: 4. The CDR3 is 15 amino acids. The germline CDR1 and CDR2 sequences are SGHRS and YFSETQ. This sequence was found in a woman aged 80 or over with active or convalescent COVID-19. This rearrangement joins TRBV5-1 to TRBJ1-2; 9 positions agree with TRBD1. Material: peripheral blood. Written as DNA, the CDR3 is TGCGCCAGCAGCATACAGGGGGCACCTAACTATGGCTACACCTTC. Its translation is CASSIQGAPNYGYTF.